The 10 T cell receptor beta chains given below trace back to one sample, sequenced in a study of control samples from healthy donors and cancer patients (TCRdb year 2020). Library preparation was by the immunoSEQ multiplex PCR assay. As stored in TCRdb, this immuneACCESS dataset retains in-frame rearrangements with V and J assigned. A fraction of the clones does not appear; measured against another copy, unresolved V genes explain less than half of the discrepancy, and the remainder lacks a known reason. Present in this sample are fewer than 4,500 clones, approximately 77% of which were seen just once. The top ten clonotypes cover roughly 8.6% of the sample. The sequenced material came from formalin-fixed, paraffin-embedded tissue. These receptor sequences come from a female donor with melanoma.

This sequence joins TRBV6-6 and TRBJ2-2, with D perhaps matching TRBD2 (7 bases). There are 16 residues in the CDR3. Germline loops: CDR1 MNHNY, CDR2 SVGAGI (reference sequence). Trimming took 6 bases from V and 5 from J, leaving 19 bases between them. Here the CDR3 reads CASSPTGRGGTGELFF. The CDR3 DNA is TGTGCCAGCAGCCCCACGGGGAGGGGGGGGACCGGGGAGCTGTTTTTT.

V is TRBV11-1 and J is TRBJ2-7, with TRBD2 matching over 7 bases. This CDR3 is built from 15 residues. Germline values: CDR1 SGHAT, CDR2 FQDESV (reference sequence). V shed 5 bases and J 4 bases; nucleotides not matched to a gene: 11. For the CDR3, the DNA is TGTGCCAGCAGCCCCGAGAGGGGAGGGGCATACGAGCAGTACTTC. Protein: CASSPERGGAYEQYF.

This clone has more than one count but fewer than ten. The CDR3 nucleotides are TGTGCCAGCACCGAACGGGATGGCCGTAACTATGGCTACACCTTC. This gives the protein CASTERDGRNYGYTF. V usage is TRBV7-2 and J usage is TRBJ1-2; D is ambiguous. This CDR3 comprises 15 residues. Trimming shortened V by 7 bases and J by 1 base, and 16 bases separated the two germline ends. Germline CDR1 is SGHTA and CDR2 is FQGNSA.

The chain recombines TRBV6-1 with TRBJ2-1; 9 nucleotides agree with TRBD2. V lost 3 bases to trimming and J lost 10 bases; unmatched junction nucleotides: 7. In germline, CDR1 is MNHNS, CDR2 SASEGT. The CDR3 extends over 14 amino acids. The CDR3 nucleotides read TGTGCCAGCAGTGATGTAGCGGGAGTCCGGGAGCAGTTCTTC. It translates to CASSDVAGVREQFF.

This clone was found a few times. The CDR3 sequence: CASSEPPSREQFF. CDR3 bases: TGCGCCAGCAGCGAACCCCCCTCCCGTGAGCAGTTCTTC. The gene calls are TRBV5-1 and TRBJ2-1; no clear D gene. Trimming removed 4 bases from V and 9 bases from J, with 14 bases in between. The germline V gene encodes CDR1 SGHRS and CDR2 YFSETQ. The CDR3 totals 13 residues.

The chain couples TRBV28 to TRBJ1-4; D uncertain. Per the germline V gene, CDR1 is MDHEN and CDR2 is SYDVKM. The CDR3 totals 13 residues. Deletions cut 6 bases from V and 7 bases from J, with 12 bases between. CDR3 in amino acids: CASRLSTGEKLFF. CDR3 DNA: TGTGCCAGCAGACTCTCGACGGGTGAAAAACTGTTTTTT.

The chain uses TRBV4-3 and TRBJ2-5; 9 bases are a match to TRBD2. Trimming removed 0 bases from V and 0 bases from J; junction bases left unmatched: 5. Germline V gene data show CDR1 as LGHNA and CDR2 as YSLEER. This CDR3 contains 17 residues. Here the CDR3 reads CASSQDLAGGNQETQYF. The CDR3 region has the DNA TGCGCCAGCAGCCAAGATCTCGCGGGAGGGAACCAAGAGACCCAGTACTTC.

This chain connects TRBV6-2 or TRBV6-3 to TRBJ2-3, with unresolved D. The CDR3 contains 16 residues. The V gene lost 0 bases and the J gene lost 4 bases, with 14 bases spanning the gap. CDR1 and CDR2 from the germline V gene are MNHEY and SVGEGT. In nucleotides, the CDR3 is TGTGCCAGCAGTTACTCGGCCCCAGCCAACGCAGATACGCAGTATTTT. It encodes CASSYSAPANADTQYF.

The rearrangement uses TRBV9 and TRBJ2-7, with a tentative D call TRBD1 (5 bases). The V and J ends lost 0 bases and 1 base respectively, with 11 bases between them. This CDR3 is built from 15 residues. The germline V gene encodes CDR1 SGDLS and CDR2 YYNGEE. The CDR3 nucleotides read TGTGCCAGCAGCGTAGCCCCCACAGGTTCCTACGAGCAGTACTTC. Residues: CASSVAPTGSYEQYF.

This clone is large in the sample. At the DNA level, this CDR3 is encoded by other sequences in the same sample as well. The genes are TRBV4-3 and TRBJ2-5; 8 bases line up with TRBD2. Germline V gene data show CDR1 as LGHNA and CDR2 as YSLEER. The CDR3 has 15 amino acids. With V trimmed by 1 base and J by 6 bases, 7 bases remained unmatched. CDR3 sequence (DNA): TGCGCCAGCAGCCAAGGAGGTAGCGGGGCCCAGACCCAGTACTTC. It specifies CASSQGGSGAQTQYF.